This T cell receptor beta chain was found in a study of blood T cells in healthy people across ages. Findings of the study overall: Long-lived donors had more naive CD4+ cells and higher diversity than aged donors.

Primed by a sample-barcoded 5' primer and a J-beta primer mix, a second PCR proceeded for roughly 6 to 12 cycles. TCRdb itself ran the 5' RACE reads through MiXCR, one entry per CDR3 protein. The repertoire holds hundreds of thousands of distinct CDR3 sequences, with 58% as singletons. V was trimmed by 1 base and J by 9 bases, leaving 15 bases between them. The CDR3 is made up of 14 amino acids. Germline V lookup: CDR1 SGHRS, CDR2 YFSETQ. About this clonotype: Its antigen is as yet unknown.

The rearrangement joins TRBV5-1 to TRBJ2-3; perhaps TRBD2 as D (6 bases). Material: blood. This receptor was obtained from a man aged 55 to 70 in good health. The CDR3 nucleotides read TGCGCCAGCAGCTTGTTCGAGGAGGGGAACACGCAGTATTTT. It is translated as CASSLFEEGNTQYF.